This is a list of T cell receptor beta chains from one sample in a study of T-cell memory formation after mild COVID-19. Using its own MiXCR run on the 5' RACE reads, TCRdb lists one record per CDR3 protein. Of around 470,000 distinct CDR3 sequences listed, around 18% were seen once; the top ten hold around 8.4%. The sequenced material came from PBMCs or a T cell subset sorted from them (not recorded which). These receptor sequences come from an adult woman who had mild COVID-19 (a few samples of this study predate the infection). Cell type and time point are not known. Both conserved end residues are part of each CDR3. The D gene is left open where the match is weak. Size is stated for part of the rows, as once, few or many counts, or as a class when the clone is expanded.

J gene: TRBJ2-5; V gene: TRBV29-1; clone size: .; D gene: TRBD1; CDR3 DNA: TGCAGCGTTGAGGGACAGGGGGCTTGGGAGACCCAGTACTTC; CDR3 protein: CSVEGQGAWETQYF
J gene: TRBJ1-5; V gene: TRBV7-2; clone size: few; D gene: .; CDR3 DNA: TGTGCCAGCAGCTCACAGGGAGGGCAGGGCCAGCCCCAGCATTTT; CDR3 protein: CASSSQGGQGQPQHF
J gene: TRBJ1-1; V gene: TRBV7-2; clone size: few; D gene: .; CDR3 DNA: TGTGCCAGCAGCTTACACTCCGACACTGAAGCTTTCTTT; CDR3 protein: CASSLHSDTEAFF
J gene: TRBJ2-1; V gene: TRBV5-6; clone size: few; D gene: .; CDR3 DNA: TGTGCCAGCAGCTTAGGGCAGGGGTTCTACAATGAGCAGTTCTTC; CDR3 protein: CASSLGQGFYNEQFF
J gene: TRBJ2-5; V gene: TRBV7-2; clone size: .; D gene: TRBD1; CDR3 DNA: TGTGCCAGCAGCTTTCAGACAGGGGGAGAGACCCAGTACTTC; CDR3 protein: CASSFQTGGETQYF
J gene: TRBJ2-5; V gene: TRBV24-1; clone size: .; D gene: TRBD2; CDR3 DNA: TGTGCCACCAGTGATCCTAGCGGGATACAAGAGACCCAGTACTTC; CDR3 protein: CATSDPSGIQETQYF
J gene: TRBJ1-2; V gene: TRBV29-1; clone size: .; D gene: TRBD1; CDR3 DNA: TGCAGCGTGCAGGACAGGGTACTTGGCTATGGCTACACCTTC; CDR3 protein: CSVQDRVLGYGYTF
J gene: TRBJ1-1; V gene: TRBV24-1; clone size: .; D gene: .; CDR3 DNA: TGTGCCACCAGTGATTTGAGCGACACTGAAGCTTTCTTT; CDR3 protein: CATSDLSDTEAFF
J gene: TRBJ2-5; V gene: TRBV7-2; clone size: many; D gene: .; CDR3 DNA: TGTGCCAGCAGCTCTGATTTCGGGGAGACCCAGTACTTC; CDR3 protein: CASSSDFGETQYF
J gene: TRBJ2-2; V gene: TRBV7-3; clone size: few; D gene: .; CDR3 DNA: TGTGCCAGCAGAGCAACCGGTATTTCGAACACCGGGGAGCTGTTTTTT; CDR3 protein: CASRATGISNTGELFF
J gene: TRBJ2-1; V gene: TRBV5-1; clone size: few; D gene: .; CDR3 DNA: TGCGCCAGCAGCGCAGTAGCGGATGACTACAATGAGCAGTTCTTC; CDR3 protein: CASSAVADDYNEQFF
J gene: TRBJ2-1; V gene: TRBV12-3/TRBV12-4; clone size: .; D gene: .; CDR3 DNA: TGTGCCAGCAGTTTATCGAGATCCCTGTGGGACAATGAGCAGTTCTTC; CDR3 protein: CASSLSRSLWDNEQFF
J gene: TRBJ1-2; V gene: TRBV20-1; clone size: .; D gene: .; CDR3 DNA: TGCAGCCCAGGGGAGGCGGCTAACTATGGCTACACCTTC; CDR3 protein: CSPGEAANYGYTF
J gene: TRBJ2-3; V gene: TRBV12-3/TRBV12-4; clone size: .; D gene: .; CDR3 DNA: TGTGCCAGCAGTTTCGTCCCGGGGACAGATACGCAGTATTTT; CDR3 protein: CASSFVPGTDTQYF
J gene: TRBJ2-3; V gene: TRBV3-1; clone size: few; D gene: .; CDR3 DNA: TGTGCCAGCAGCCGAACAGACACAGATACGCAGTATTTT; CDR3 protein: CASSRTDTDTQYF
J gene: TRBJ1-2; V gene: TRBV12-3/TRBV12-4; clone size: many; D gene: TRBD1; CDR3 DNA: TGTGCCAGCAGGATGACAGGGGCCTATGGCTACACCTTC; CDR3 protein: CASRMTGAYGYTF
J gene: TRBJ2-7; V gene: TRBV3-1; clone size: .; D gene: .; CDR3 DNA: TGTGCCAGCAGCCAATCGACGACAACTGCAACCTACGAGCAGTACTTC; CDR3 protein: CASSQSTTTATYEQYF
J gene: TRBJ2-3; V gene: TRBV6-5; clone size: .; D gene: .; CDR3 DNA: TGTGCCAGCAGTTCGACAGGGAGGGCAGATACGCAGTATTTT; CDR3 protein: CASSSTGRADTQYF
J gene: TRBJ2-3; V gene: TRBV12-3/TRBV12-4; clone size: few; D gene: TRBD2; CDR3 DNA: TGTGCCAGCAGTAAGGAGAGCGGGGGGGCCATAAATACGCAGTATTTT; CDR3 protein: CASSKESGGAINTQYF
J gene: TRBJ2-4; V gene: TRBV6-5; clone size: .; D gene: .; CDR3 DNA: TGTGCCAGCAGCCCTACCAACGCCAAAAACATTCAGTACTTC; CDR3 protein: CASSPTNAKNIQYF
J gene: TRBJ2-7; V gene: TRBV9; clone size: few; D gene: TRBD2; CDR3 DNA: TGTGCCAGCAGCGCATCTAGCGGGGGGGCGAGCTCCTACGAGCAGTACTTC; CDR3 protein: CASSASSGGASSYEQYF
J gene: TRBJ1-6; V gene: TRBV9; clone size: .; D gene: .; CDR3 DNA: TGTGCCAGCAGCGTAAGTCCTCAGGGCTATAATTCACCCATCCACTTT; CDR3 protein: CASSVSPQGYNSPIHF
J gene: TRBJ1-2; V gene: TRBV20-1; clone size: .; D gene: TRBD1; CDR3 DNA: TGCAGTGCTAGAGACCCCGGGACAGGCTATGGCTACACCTTC; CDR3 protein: CSARDPGTGYGYTF
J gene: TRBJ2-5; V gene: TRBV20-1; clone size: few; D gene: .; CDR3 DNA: TGCAGTGCTAGAGATCGGGGGCGGGGACTTTCGGAGACCCAGTACTTC; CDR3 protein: CSARDRGRGLSETQYF
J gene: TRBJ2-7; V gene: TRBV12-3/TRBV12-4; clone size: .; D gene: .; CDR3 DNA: TGTGCCAGCAGTTCTGCCGGTCGCGGGATTACCCACGAGCAGTACTTC; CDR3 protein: CASSSAGRGITHEQYF
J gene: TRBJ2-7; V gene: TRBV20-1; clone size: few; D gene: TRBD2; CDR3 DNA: TGCAGTGCCTCACCCTCGGGACTAGCGTCGACAGAGCAGTACTTC; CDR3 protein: CSASPSGLASTEQYF